A single sample gave rise to the 4 T cell receptor beta chains below, sequenced in a study of blood T cell repertoires in COVID-19 (dated by TCRdb to 2018 to 2020). Library preparation employed the immunoSEQ multiplex PCR assay. The source is immuneACCESS, and TCRdb retained only in-frame sequences with V and J called. Part of the clones is not carried over; for the studies checked, unresolved V genes explain less than half of this, and the remainder is unexplained. A total of some 390,000 clones appear in this sample, around 87% of them only once. The top ten clonotypes cover around 3% of the sample. The sample consisted of peripheral blood. The receptor set was obtained from a human donor in a cohort sampled during active COVID-19.

The chain carries TRBV6-5 and TRBJ2-7, with D unresolved. Germline V CDR1 and CDR2: MNHEY, SVGAGI. This CDR3 is 16 amino acids long. The V gene lost 2 bases and the J gene lost 0 bases, with 14 bases spanning the gap. The CDR3 DNA follows: TGTGCCAGCAGTTACAAGGCATTCCCTAGCTCCTACGAGCAGTACTTC. The encoded protein is CASSYKAFPSSYEQYF.

This chain links TRBV3-1 (or the pseudogene TRBV3-2) with TRBJ1-3; perhaps TRBD1 as D (6 bases). Looked up from germline, CDR1 is LGHDT and CDR2 is YNNKEL (reference sequence). V lost 3 bases to trimming and J lost 2 bases, with 14 bases between them. This CDR3 is built from 16 residues. This CDR3 reads CASSQVGGATGNTIYF. The DNA of the CDR3 is TGTGCCAGCAGCCAGGTTGGGGGGGCGACTGGAAACACCATATATTTT.

This clone showed up just a few times. V is TRBV27 and J is TRBJ1-5, with 7 bases matching TRBD1. The V segment lost 1 base and the J segment 4 bases; nucleotides outside the gene matches: 4. CDR1 and CDR2 (germline): MNHEY, SMNVEV (reference sequence). The CDR3 extends over 15 amino acids. The CDR3 protein is CASSLFGTANQPQHF. CDR3 DNA sequence: TGTGCCAGCAGTTTATTCGGGACAGCTAATCAGCCCCAGCATTTT.

The chain uses TRBV3-1 (or the pseudogene TRBV3-2) and TRBJ2-1; TRBD2 aligns across 9 bases. V was pared by 0 bases and J by 4 bases, with 4 bases of the junction left unmatched. There are 16 residues in the CDR3. Germline V gives CDR1 LGHDT, CDR2 YNNKEL (reference sequence). The CDR3 nucleotides read TGTGCCAGCAGCCAAGACCTAGGACTAGCGTACAATGAGCAGTTCTTC. It yields the protein CASSQDLGLAYNEQFF.